This TCR beta chain was retrieved from a study of a mutant IDH1 vaccine in newly diagnosed glioma. Turning to the study itself: Vaccine administration was initiated 4-6 weeks following radiotherapy alone, or with temozolomide cycles.

This clone counts as medium-sized. The antigen is undetermined. Measured with immunoSEQ multiplex PCR; TCRdb has only the in-frame clones, and not every one. The data hold about 60,000 clones, with under 85% observed a single time. V gave up 2 bases and J gave up 8 bases, with 16 bases separating them. The CDR3 totals 15 residues. The germline V gene encodes CDR1 MDHEN and CDR2 SYDVKM. Documented time point: week 47, end of study. The study gave 300 ug of mutant IDH1 20-mer peptide per vaccine dose, with topical imiquimod. The sequence derives from a woman in her forties or fifties with glioma. The J gene is TRBJ1-5, the V gene TRBV28, with D unresolved. Sequences were derived from PBMCs, sampled from a glioma patient whose treatment included an IDH1 peptide vaccine. CDR3 region: CASSLLRSSMKPQHF. For the CDR3, the DNA is TGTGCCAGCAGTTTACTCAGGAGTAGTATGAAGCCCCAGCATTTT.